This TCR beta chain was sequenced for a study of blood T cell repertoires in COVID-19. For the study at large: PBMCs, B-cell-depleted T cells, or T cells provided the cDNA or gDNA that made up the material.

This clone was counted a single time. In Seattle, patients joined the study during active infection and were tracked longitudinally. Germline V lookup: CDR1 SGHNT, CDR2 YYREEE (reference sequence). The V end lost 4 bases, the J end lost 0 bases, and 8 bases lay between the germline ends. The CDR3 extends over 13 amino acids. Original handling: Estimates of nucleated cell counts were drawn from the amplification of reference gene primers. Profiled with immunoSEQ multiplex PCR; TCRdb holds only in-frame clones, not every one. D and trimming were read from the DNA, whereas the V and J calls and clone size are those reported in that table. This table holds 200,000 to 250,000 clones, 70% to 90% found once.

Input material: peripheral blood. The V call is TRBV5-4, the J call TRBJ2-7; D may be TRBD1 (6 bases). This receptor was taken from a woman aged 70 to 79 with COVID-19, enrolled during active disease. CDR3: CASSRQDSYEQYF. CDR3 bases: TGTGCCAGCAGCCGACAGGACTCCTACGAGCAGTACTTC.